The subject of this entry is one T cell receptor (beta chain). What antigen it recognizes has not been identified. Within one base of it there is no much larger clone, and no base qualities were kept. The donors were healthy, HIV-negative adults with no recently reported acute infections or vaccinations. Only Caucasian adults living in Nashville, Tennessee, USA were represented among the donors. Magnetic negative selection was used to enrich CD4+ T cells, after which naive cells were positively selected on CD45RA and the negative fraction became the memory subset. After blood collection by leukapheresis, PBMCs were isolated using Ficoll-Histopaque density gradient centrifugation and then cryopreserved in the vapor phase of liquid nitrogen. Analytical flow cytometry was used to check the purity and quantity of each magnetically sorted T cell population. Genomic DNA was isolated from every sorted fraction and measured by UV absorbance on a Nanodrop 2000c.

This entry is derived from a study of shared clonotypes between healthy human individuals (dated by TCRdb to between 2020 and 2021). Background for the entire study: The cohort comprised two women and three men aged 18 to 49 years. For each donor, CD4 naive and CD4 memory were each run on three plates, CD8 naive on two plates, and CD8 memory on one plate. Blood TCR repertoires of roughly 5 healthy adults were deeply sequenced to estimate repertoire size and the extent of clonotype sharing between individuals. Different laboratories and diverse techniques were used to prepare libraries and sequence TCR repertoires, to increase sequencing depth and limit assay-specific biases. Between about 0.94 and 8.9 billion PBMCs per donor were obtained by leukapheresis. General conclusions and limits of the study: Naive subsets generally had larger estimated clonotype richness than memory subsets did. Incomplete sequencing was indicated by rarefaction of sorted-subset datasets, despite the large sequencing depth. Compared with non-shared clonotypes, the clonotypes found in all four sorted-subset donors had higher generation probabilities. Only blood was sampled, and tissue TCR repertoires likely differ from those in blood. Pairwise subsampling indicated that sequencing depth was expected to affect the degree of clonotype sharing among donors. Because the study included a small number of donors, the genetic and exposure-history diversity represented was limited. Across four donors, 5% to 6% of naive CD4, roughly 3.3% of naive CD8, roughly 2.3% of memory CD4, and about 0.4% of memory CD8 clonotypes were shared.

Using the deep immunoSEQ assay, TCR CDR3 regions were amplified from genomic DNA by multiplex PCR. Extracted genomic DNA from each cell subset was distributed evenly across all wells of several immunoSEQ 96-well plates, and each plate was treated as a replicate. For sorted subsets, approximately 210 ng genomic DNA, equal to tens of thousands of T cell genomes, was loaded into each replicate PCR. The purified libraries were quantified using a Qubit 3.0 fluorometer, sized with a Bioanalyzer 2100, and then quantified again using the KAPA Library Quantification kit. Every immunoSEQ 96-well plate was sequenced on a dedicated single-read 150-cycle Illumina NextSeq 550 flow cell. The original pipeline was this. Because the immunoSEQ output included only junctional sequences and no quality scores, the filtering could not be the same as the filtering used for full-length reads. Sequences were annotated with PyIR, a Python wrapper for IgBLAST v1.9, using IMGT germline references to assign V/J genes and CDR3. Reads were removed for weak V/J assignments (E-value above 1e-6), missing CDR3, stop codons, out-of-frame junctions, or ambiguous translated residues. V3J clonotypes were defined as sequences sharing an identical inferred V gene, J gene, and CDR3 amino acid sequence. The percentage overlap between two repertoires was calculated by dividing the number of shared unique clonotypes by the size of the smaller repertoire. Repertoire richness was assessed with RTK rarefaction, the Chao1 estimator, and Recon v2.1 estimates of unobserved clonotypes. For all TCRbeta clonotypes obtained by the gDNA method from a few donors, generation probabilities were computed with OLGA. TCRdb obtained this table from immuneACCESS and retained in-frame rearrangements with V and J assigned. These tables miss some clones; where compared with another copy, unresolved V genes account for less than half of the shortfall, and the remainder is unexplained. V and J calls and clone size follow that table, whereas D and trimming were derived from the DNA. Recorded for this sample are around 1.1 million clones; around 82% of them occurred a single time. 0.61% of the sample rests with the top ten.

V is cut by 3 bases and J by 1 base, and the space between the germline ends is 13 bases. In the germline V gene (reference sequence), CDR1 corresponds to LNHDA and CDR2 to SQIVND. Including cysteine and phenylalanine, the CDR3 has 16 amino acids. The kept DNA is CDR3 alone, 48 bases in frame from the first base. The clonotype was recovered from a young man in good health. Some clones in this sample may be carry-over from other donors' samples. The V and J segments used are TRBV19 and TRBJ1-3; the D gene is perhaps TRBD1, on 5 matching bases. Sequenced sample: memory CD4+ T cells from PBMCs. Read against the paper, the sample's cell subset or site label means: CD45RA-negative fraction. CDR3 region: CASSIWGSSSGNTIYF. The DNA sequence reads TGTGCCAGTAGTATTTGGGGCTCCTCTTCTGGAAACACCATATATTTT.